This T cell receptor beta chain was profiled in a study of early T cells in non-severe SARS-CoV-2 infection. Study summary: Chains were not paired, and sequencing was done on bulk RNA from unsorted whole blood.

Individual cDNA molecules were tagged with unique molecular identifiers, the study reported. TCRdb used MiXCR to reprocess the 5' RACE reads, holding one entry per CDR3 protein. The repertoire holds more than 90,000 distinct CDR3 sequences, with more than 9.5% as singletons. In the case of this clonotype: Its antigen is undetermined.

The CDR3 length is 16 residues. Germline loops: CDR1 SGHTA, CDR2 FQGTGA. The J segment lost 6 bases and the V segment lost 5 bases, leaving 11 bases of the junction unmatched. Study-level results: Database matching using VDJdb favored anti-spike CD8 responses, with private and CD4 specificities left missing.

The TCR sequence derives from an adult who was a healthcare worker with PCR-confirmed SARS-CoV-2 infection or an uninfected control (not recorded which). The specimen was whole blood. This chain uses TRBV7-3 with TRBJ2-2, with TRBD2 matching over 8 bases. CDR3 sequence (DNA): TGTGCCAGCAGCCCCCCAGCGGGAGTAGGTCCCGGGGAGCTGTTTTTT. It codes for CASSPPAGVGPGELFF.